This paragraph reports one T cell receptor beta chain. This clonotype was seen at least ten times. It has no known antigen specificity. A junction end diverges from the germline sequence, so it may reflect a read error. The CDR3 runs 15 residues from the cysteine to the phenylalanine. Only the CDR3 portion is preserved as DNA: 45 bases, with reading frame beginning at the first base. The germline V gene encodes CDR1 SEHNR and CDR2 FQNEAQ (reference sequence). This sample was taken from a study of breast tumors, draining lymph nodes, adjacent tissues (dated by TCRdb to about 2016). For context, the study as a whole: In breast cancer patients, the study compared the TCR beta repertoires of tumor, adjacent nontumor tissue and axillary lymph nodes. In human breast cancer, the study set out to assess how tumor, surrounding tissue and draining lymph node repertoires relate to one another and whether T cells might be exchanged between them. Overall study results and their limits: The conclusion that tumor T cells originate in lymph nodes was framed as consistent with a hypothesis rather than directly demonstrated. Tumor T-cell repertoires showed less diversity than lymph node repertoires and more diversity than nontumor tissue repertoires, and tumor T-cell repertoires showed preferential V and J gene usage. The data were considered consistent with the idea that most tumor T cells come from the lymph node and then expand in tumor tissue. In luminal-like breast cancer, tumor and nontumor tissue repertoires resembled each other significantly more than in basal-like breast cancer.

Sequencing used an Illumina HiSeq 2000. TCR beta chain libraries were generated through multiplex PCR amplification. The amplified TCR beta chain products were analyzed by high-throughput sequencing. Using fastp trimming at Q25 and MiXCR clonotype assembly, TCRdb reanalyzed the public sequencing data and kept in-frame beta chains. CDR3 protein sequences are deduplicated, and each keeps its most common genes and DNA. The sample contains around 130,000 distinct CDR3 sequences, approximately 32% of them found a single time. Clones ranked in the top ten supply around 2.3% of the sample. The axillary draining lymph nodes of breast cancer patients were the source of the lymph node samples.

The clonotype originates from a female donor with breast cancer. Some clones in this sample may be carry-over from other donors' samples. The specimen was axillary lymph node tissue. The rearranged segments are TRBV7-9 and TRBJ1-2; TRBD1 matches 9 bases in the middle. For the CDR3, the sequence is CASRDWTGEEGGYPF. The DNA is as follows: TGTGCCAGCAGAGATTGGACAGGGGAAGAGGGAGGCTACCCCTTC.